These 27 T cell receptor beta chains share one sample of origin, sequenced in a study of cytomegalovirus exposure and HLA in healthy donors. PCR was performed using 60 Vbeta and 13 Jbeta primers. Only in-frame clones appear in the TCRdb table, and some are missing; sequencing was by immunoSEQ multiplex PCR. The data hold about 96,000 clones, with around 79% observed a single time. Sequences were obtained from PBMCs. These TCRs come from a female donor in good health and CMV-seropositive.

The V and J genes are TRBV11-2 and TRBJ1-5; TRBD1 matches 7 bases. The CDR3 totals 13 residues. V lost 0 bases to trimming and J lost 11 bases; unmatched junction nucleotides: 4. Germline loops: CDR1 SGHAT, CDR2 FQNNGV. CDR3 nucleotide sequence: TGTGCCAGCAGCTTAGATTGGGACAGTACCCAGCATTTT. Translation: CASSLDWDSTQHF.

This sequence joins TRBV10-1 and TRBJ1-6; TRBD1 matches 9 bases. Unmatched junction bases numbered 13, after V lost 9 bases and J lost 10 bases. Germline CDR1 WNHNN, CDR2 SYGVQD (reference sequence). This CDR3 region has 15 residues. CDR3 sequence (DNA): TGCGCCAGTCCAATCTGGACAGGGGTAGGCTCACCCCTCCACTTT. Protein: CASPIWTGVGSPLHF.

The V gene is TRBV5-4, the J gene TRBJ2-5, with 9 bases that match TRBD1. Germline V CDR1 and CDR2: SGHNT, YYREEE (reference sequence). V was pared by 1 base and J by 5 bases, with 12 bases of the junction left unmatched. This CDR3 contains 17 residues. In DNA, the CDR3 is TGTGCCAGCAGCTTGAAGACCGGGACAGGGTGGACGGAGACCCAGTACTTC. This codes for CASSLKTGTGWTETQYF.

The chain is built from TRBV5-4 and TRBJ2-7, with 8 positions matching TRBD2. V trimming: 4 bases; J trimming: 11 bases; junction bases outside the gene matches: 14. CDR3 length: 14 residues. Germline V gene data show CDR1 as SGHNT and CDR2 as YYREEE (reference sequence). Written as DNA, the CDR3 is TGTGCCAGCAGCCAAGCGGGGGATGCGTTCGCAAAGTACTTC. It encodes CASSQAGDAFAKYF.

This clone came up a few times. The CDR3 loop reads CASSLETGAYGYTF. The CDR3 bases are TGTGCCAGCAGCTTAGAAACAGGAGCTTATGGCTACACCTTC. The chain couples TRBV7-6 to TRBJ1-2, with TRBD1 as a possible D gene (5 bases). Trimming left V 1 base short and J 5 bases short, with 11 bases between. CDR1 and CDR2 from the germline V gene are SGHVS and FNYEAQ. The CDR3 runs to 14 residues.

The chain combines TRBV7-8 with TRBJ1-4; 11 bases match TRBD1. The junction had 4 bases not matched to a gene; V was cut back by 2 bases and J by 2 bases. The germline V gene encodes CDR1 SGHVS and CDR2 FQNEAQ. This CDR3 is 17 amino acids long. Written as DNA, the CDR3 is TGTGCCAGCAGCTTAAGGGACAGGGGGGCCACTAATGAAAAACTGTTTTTT. Translating it yields CASSLRDRGATNEKLFF.

The chain carries TRBV30 and TRBJ2-5; 7 bases align to TRBD1. The J call is doubtful: the DNA matches TRBJ2-7 better. This CDR3 has 17 residues. Germline V lookup: CDR1 GTSNPN, CDR2 SVGIG (reference sequence). CDR3 nucleotides: TGTGCCTGGGCCTCGGGTCTAAACAGGGGCTTAAGCAACGAGCAGTACTTC. Its protein is CAWASGLNRGLSNEQYF.

The chain joins TRBV7-8 to TRBJ1-2; D is perhaps TRBD1 (5 bases). CDR1 and CDR2 from the germline V gene are SGHVS and FQNEAQ. There are 16 residues in the CDR3. Trimming removed 0 bases at V and 8 bases at J, with 19 bases between. DNA of the CDR3: TGTGCCAGCAGCTTAGCTGTGGGGAGGGACTATCGAGGCTACACCTTC. This codes for CASSLAVGRDYRGYTF.

This clone was seen only a few times. The gene calls are TRBV5-6 and TRBJ1-5; D gene ambiguous. Germline assignment: CDR1 SGHDT and CDR2 YYEEEE. V lost 0 bases to trimming and J lost 3 bases, with 4 bases between them. CDR3 size: 13 residues. Written as DNA, the CDR3 is TGTGCCAGCAGCTTGGCTGTCAATCAGCCCCAGCATTTT. The encoded protein is CASSLAVNQPQHF. Variable domain in full (rest from reference TRBV5-6 and TRBJ1-5): DAGVTQSPTHLIKTRGQQVTLRCSPKSGHDTVSWYQQALGQGPQFIFQYYEEEERQRGNFPDRFSGHQFPNYSSELNVNALLLGDSALYLCASSLAVNQPQHFGDGTRLSIL.

In its sample, this clone was seen once. In DNA form, the CDR3 reads TGTGCCAGCAGCCAAGATATTAGGGCCAGGGGTACAGATACGCAGTATTTT. Amino acids: CASSQDIRARGTDTQYF. This chain joins TRBV4-2 and TRBJ2-3; maybe TRBD1 (6 bases). CDR1 and CDR2 (germline): LGHNA, YNFKEQ. The CDR3 length is 17 residues. Trimming took 0 bases from V and 3 from J, leaving 16 bases between them.

V is TRBV20-1 and J is TRBJ2-4; D ambiguous. CDR1 and CDR2 from the germline V gene are DFQATT and SNEGSKA (reference sequence). CDR3 length: 10 residues. CDR3 protein: CSVAKNIQYF. For the CDR3, the DNA is TGCAGCGTAGCCAAAAACATTCAGTACTTC.

Worth noting for this clone: The junction departs from the called germline gene at one end, perhaps through a read error. This sample includes further DNA sequences coding for the same CDR3. The chain links TRBV11-1 to TRBJ1-1; tentatively, D is TRBD1 (6 bases). From germline, CDR1 is SGHAT and CDR2 FQDESV (reference sequence). The CDR3 is made up of 14 amino acids. The CDR3: CASSVGQRVTEAFF. CDR3 bases: TGCGCCAGCAGCGTGGGACAAAGGGTCACTGAAGCTTTCTTT. Looking up the rest from reference TRBV11-1 and TRBJ1-1 gives the full variable domain: EAEVAQSPRYKITEKSQAVAFWCDPISGHATLYWYRQILGQGPELLVQFQDESVVDDSQLPKDRFSAERLKGVDSTLKIQPAELGDSAMYLCASSVGQRVTEAFFGQGTRLTVV.

This clone was picked up a small number of times. The chain combines TRBV6-5 with TRBJ2-2; D is unclear. Germline loops: CDR1 MNHEY, CDR2 SVGAGI. V lost 0 bases and J lost 3, with 5 bases in between. The CDR3 runs 14 residues. The CDR3 DNA reads TGTGCCAGCAGTTACTCGGGCCACACCGGGGAGCTGTTTTTT. Amino acids: CASSYSGHTGELFF.

This clone showed up just once. The chain recombines TRBV9 with TRBJ2-5; 12 bases match TRBD2. Germline CDR1 is SGDLS and CDR2 is YYNGEE. The CDR3 is 16 residues long. V shed 0 bases and J 1 base; nucleotides not matched to a gene: 1. The CDR3 spells CASSVGLAGAQETQYF. Here the CDR3 DNA reads TGTGCCAGCAGCGTAGGACTAGCGGGAGCCCAAGAGACCCAGTACTTC.

The rearrangement links TRBV9 to TRBJ2-2; the D gene is possibly TRBD2 (5 bases). The CDR3 covers 14 residues. CDR1 is SGDLS, CDR2 YYNGEE, per germline. V gave up 0 bases and J gave up 5 bases, with 8 bases separating them. CDR3 bases: TGTGCCAGCAGCGTAGGGGGAGATACCGGGGAGCTGTTTTTT. Its protein product is CASSVGGDTGELFF.

The chain recombines TRBV7-2 with TRBJ1-5; the D gene is possibly TRBD1 (5 bases). Per germline, CDR1 SGHTA and CDR2 FQGNSA. Trimming cost V 2 bases and J 5 bases, with 13 bases left between them. This CDR3 has 15 amino acids. The CDR3 nucleotides are TGTGCCAGCAGCTTAAGGGCTCGGGGGTATCAGCCCCAGCATTTT. It translates to CASSLRARGYQPQHF.

V gene TRBV5-4 combines with J gene TRBJ2-1, with 9 bases that match TRBD2. Germline loops: CDR1 SGHNT, CDR2 YYREEE (reference sequence). The length of the CDR3 is 16 residues. V dropped 2 bases and J dropped 10; count of bases not matched to a gene: 13. The CDR3 protein is CASSLGSGGRLGEQFF. CDR3 coding DNA: TGTGCCAGCAGCTTAGGTAGCGGGGGTCGATTGGGGGAGCAGTTCTTC.

The chain couples TRBV15 to TRBJ2-7; TRBD1 matches 7 bases. Germline assignment: CDR1 LNHNV and CDR2 YYDKDF (reference sequence). This CDR3 comprises 15 residues. Unmatched junction bases numbered 5, after V lost 1 base and J lost 2 bases. Written as DNA, the CDR3 is TGTGCCACCAGCAGAGGAAGGACAGGCGCCTACGAGCAGTACTTC. Its protein is CATSRGRTGAYEQYF.

V usage is TRBV30 and J usage is TRBJ1-4; possibly TRBD1 for D (5 bases). This CDR3 contains 12 residues. CDR1 is GTSNPN, CDR2 SVGIG, per germline (reference sequence). Trimming pared 2 bases from V and 11 bases from J, leaving 12 bases between. In DNA form, the CDR3 reads TGTGCCTGGAGTTATGAGGGGAGGAAACTGTTTTTT. Protein product: CAWSYEGRKLFF.

The genes are TRBV9 and TRBJ1-4, with TRBD1 matching over 12 bases. The V segment lost 0 bases and the J segment 6 bases; nucleotides outside the gene matches: 6. This CDR3 contains 17 residues. Germline assignment: CDR1 SGDLS and CDR2 YYNGEE. The CDR3 sequence is CASSVDGTGGADEKLFF. The DNA for the CDR3 is TGTGCCAGCAGCGTAGACGGGACAGGGGGCGCGGATGAAAAACTGTTTTTT.

V is TRBV9 and J is TRBJ1-1, with a possible D match to TRBD1 (6 bases). The CDR3 runs to 13 residues. Germline CDR1 and CDR2: SGDLS and YYNGEE. Deletions cut 3 bases from V and 2 bases from J, with 8 bases between. CDR3 DNA: TGTGCCAGCAGCGAGGGACAAAACACTGAAGCTTTCTTT. Protein sequence: CASSEGQNTEAFF.

The CDR3 here is CASSDPGQIRTGTYNEQFF. For the CDR3, the DNA is TGTGCCAGCAGTGACCCGGGCCAAATCCGGACAGGGACCTACAATGAGCAGTTCTTC. The V call is TRBV6-4, the J call TRBJ2-1; 8 bases align to TRBD1. The CDR3 covers 19 residues. V lost 2 bases and J lost 2; bases outside the gene matches: 14. Germline V gives CDR1 MRHNA, CDR2 SNTAGT.

This chain joins TRBV10-3 and TRBJ1-2; 8 nucleotides line up with TRBD1. V shed 0 bases and J 6 bases; nucleotides not matched to a gene: 12. Germline V CDR1 and CDR2: ENHRY, SYGVKD. The CDR3 is 17 residues long. In DNA form, the CDR3 reads TGTGCCATCAGTGAGTCGCGGACAGGGCATCTGGAAAATGGCTACACCTTC. Amino acids: CAISESRTGHLENGYTF.

The chain uses TRBV30 and TRBJ2-7; 7 positions match TRBD2. The CDR3 extends over 14 amino acids. With 2 bases clipped from V and 7 bases from J, the junction kept 11 bases outside the gene matches. The germline gives CDR1 GTSNPN, CDR2 SVGIG (reference sequence). This CDR3 reads CAWSIAGPGEEQYF. CDR3 coding DNA: TGTGCCTGGAGTATAGCGGGTCCAGGAGAAGAGCAGTACTTC.

J is TRBJ2-3 and V is TRBV12-5; perhaps TRBD2 as D (5 bases). Trimming cost V 5 bases and J 2 bases, with 11 bases left between them. Germline CDR1 LGHNT, CDR2 FRNRAP. This CDR3 region has 14 residues. CDR3 region: CASGRGLVTDTQYF. CDR3 in DNA: TGTGCTAGTGGTAGAGGACTCGTCACAGATACGCAGTATTTT. Filled out from reference TRBV12-5 and TRBJ2-3, the complete variable domain reads DARVTQTPRHKVTEMGQEVTMRCQPILGHNTVFWYRQTMMQGLELLAYFRNRAPLDDSGMPKDRFSAEMPDATLATLKIQPSEPRDSAVYFCASGRGLVTDTQYFGPGTRLTVL.

The J gene is TRBJ2-7, the V gene TRBV6-1; 11 positions match TRBD1. The CDR3 extends over 15 amino acids. Losses at the gene ends were 2 bases for V and 7 bases for J; bases not matched to a gene: 7. Germline-derived CDR1 and CDR2 are MNHNS and SASEGT. The CDR3 spells CASSESRTGGWEQYF. In DNA, the CDR3 is TGTGCCAGCAGTGAATCTAGGACAGGGGGCTGGGAGCAGTACTTC.

The chain links TRBV7-2 to TRBJ2-5; the match to TRBD1 covers 8 bases. The CDR3 loop spans 13 amino acids. Germline loops: CDR1 SGHTA, CDR2 FQGNSA. Trimming cost V 5 bases and J 5 bases; bases outside gene matches: 4. The DNA of the CDR3 is TGTGCCAGCAGCCGACAGGGGCTGGAGACCCAGTACTTC. This codes for CASSRQGLETQYF. The full variable domain, rest sourced from reference TRBV7-2 and TRBJ2-5, is GAGVSQSPSNKVTEKGKDVELRCDPISGHTALYWYRQSLGQGLEFLIYFQGNSAPDKSGLPSDRFSAERTGGSVSTLTIQRTQQEDSAVYLCASSRQGLETQYFGPGTRLLVL.